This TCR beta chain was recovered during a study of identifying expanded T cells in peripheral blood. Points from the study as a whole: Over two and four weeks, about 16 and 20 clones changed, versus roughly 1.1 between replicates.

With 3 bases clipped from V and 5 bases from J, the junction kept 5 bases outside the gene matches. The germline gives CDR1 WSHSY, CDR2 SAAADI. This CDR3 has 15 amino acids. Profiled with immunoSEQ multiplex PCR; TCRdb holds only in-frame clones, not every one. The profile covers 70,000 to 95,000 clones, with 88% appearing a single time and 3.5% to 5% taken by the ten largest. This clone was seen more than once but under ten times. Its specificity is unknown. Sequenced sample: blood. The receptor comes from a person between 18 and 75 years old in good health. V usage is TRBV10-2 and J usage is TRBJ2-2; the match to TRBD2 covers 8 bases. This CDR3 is CASSDPAGVTGELFF. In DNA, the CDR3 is TGCGCCAGCAGTGACCCAGCGGGAGTTACCGGGGAGCTGTTTTTT.